The source of this T cell receptor beta chain is a study of shared clonotypes between healthy human individuals (dated by TCRdb to the early 2020s). Some background on the complete study: The cohort included three men and two women between 18 and 49 years of age. Per donor, three plates each were used for CD4 naive and CD4 memory, two for CD8 naive, and one for CD8 memory. The study deeply sequenced blood TCR repertoires of about 5 healthy adults to estimate repertoire size and the extent of clonotype sharing between individuals. Libraries were prepared and TCR repertoires were sequenced by different laboratories using diverse techniques, in order to increase sequencing depth and limit assay-specific biases. Between about 0.9 and 10 billion PBMCs per donor were obtained by leukapheresis. The paper's findings and limits, for the study overall: Based on pairwise subsampling, the degree of clonotype sharing among donors was expected to be affected by sequencing depth. Sampling was limited to blood, and TCR repertoires in tissue likely differ from TCR repertoires in blood. Rarefaction of sorted-subset datasets indicated incomplete sequencing despite the large sequencing depth. Larger estimated clonotype richness was generally found for naive subsets than for memory subsets. About 4.5% of naive CD4, roughly 3.5% of naive CD8, approximately 2.2% of memory CD4, and around 0.4% of memory CD8 clonotypes were shared across four donors. The small number of donors limited the genetic and exposure-history diversity represented. Compared with non-shared clonotypes, the clonotypes found in all four sorted-subset donors had higher generation probabilities.

Using the deep immunoSEQ assay, TCR CDR3 regions were amplified from genomic DNA by multiplex PCR. Genomic DNA extracted from each cell subset was distributed evenly over all wells of several immunoSEQ 96-well plates, and each plate served as one replicate. For sorted subsets, about 210 ng of genomic DNA, equivalent to 25,000 to 30,000 T cell genomes, went into each replicate PCR. The purified libraries were quantified using a Qubit 3.0 fluorometer, sized with a Bioanalyzer 2100, and then quantified again using the KAPA Library Quantification kit. Every immunoSEQ 96-well plate was sequenced on a dedicated single-read 150-cycle Illumina NextSeq 550 flow cell. The authors' analysis ran thus. Because the immunoSEQ output held only junctional sequences and lacked quality scores, the filtering could not match the filtering applied to full-length reads. To assign V/J genes and CDR3, sequences were annotated using PyIR, a Python wrapper for IgBLAST v1.9, with IMGT germline references. Reads were filtered out if the reads had weak V/J assignments (E-value above 1e-6), no CDR3, stop codons, out-of-frame junctions, or ambiguous translated residues. A V3J clonotype was defined by an identical inferred V gene, J gene, and CDR3 amino acid sequence. Percentage overlap between repertoires was calculated by dividing the number of shared unique clonotypes by the size of the smaller repertoire. Richness of each repertoire was evaluated using RTK rarefaction, the Chao1 estimator, and Recon v2.1 estimates of unobserved clonotypes. Generation probabilities for all TCRbeta clonotypes obtained by the gDNA method from several donors were computed using OLGA. The clones in this table, taken by TCRdb from immuneACCESS, are in-frame only. Not every clone is retained; where verified, under half of the shortfall comes from an unresolved V gene, and the cause of the rest is unknown. Clone size and the V and J calls come from that table; the DNA yielded D and trimming. Within this sample are under 1,100,000 clones, with 65% to 80% of them counted one time only. The ten largest clones add up to approximately 1.3% of the sample.

The donors were healthy, HIV-negative adults with no recently reported acute infections or vaccinations. Every donor was a Caucasian adult living in Nashville, Tennessee, USA. CD4+ T cells were enriched through magnetic negative selection, after which naive cells were positively selected on CD45RA and the remaining negative fraction served as the memory subset. Blood was collected by leukapheresis, and PBMCs were isolated by Ficoll-Histopaque density gradient centrifugation and then cryopreserved in liquid nitrogen vapor phase. Purity and quantity of every magnetically sorted T cell population were checked by analytical flow cytometry. Genomic DNA was isolated from every sorted fraction and measured by UV absorbance on a Nanodrop 2000c. About this clone: The antigen it binds to is not known. No much larger clone exists at a distance of one base, and base qualities are not known.

CDR1 and CDR2 are drawn from the germline V gene (reference sequence): SEHNR, FQNEAQ. The CDR3 covers 14 residues, taking in both the cysteine and the phenylalanine. The CDR3 DNA has 42 bases and is translated from base 1. V is cut by 5 bases and J by 0 bases, and the space between the germline ends is 8 bases. The sample consisted of memory CD4+ T cells sorted from blood. In light of the paper, this sample's cell subset or site label describes: CD45RA-negative fraction. The chain is made from TRBV7-9 and TRBJ1-3; possibly the D gene is TRBD1, per 5 matching bases. This receptor was taken from a young man in good health. The CDR3 here reads CASSPGTSGNTIYF. The DNA sequence is TGTGCCAGCAGCCCAGGGACCTCTGGAAACACCATATATTTT.